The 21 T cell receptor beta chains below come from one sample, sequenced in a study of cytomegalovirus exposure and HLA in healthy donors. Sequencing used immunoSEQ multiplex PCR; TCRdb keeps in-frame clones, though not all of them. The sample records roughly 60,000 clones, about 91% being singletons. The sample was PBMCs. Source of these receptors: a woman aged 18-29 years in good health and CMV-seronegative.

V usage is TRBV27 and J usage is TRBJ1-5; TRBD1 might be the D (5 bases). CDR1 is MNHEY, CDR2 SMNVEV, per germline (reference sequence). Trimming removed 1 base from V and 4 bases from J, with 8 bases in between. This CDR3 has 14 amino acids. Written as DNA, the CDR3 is TGTGCCAGCAGTTTATATAAGGGGAATCAGCCCCAGCATTTT. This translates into CASSLYKGNQPQHF.

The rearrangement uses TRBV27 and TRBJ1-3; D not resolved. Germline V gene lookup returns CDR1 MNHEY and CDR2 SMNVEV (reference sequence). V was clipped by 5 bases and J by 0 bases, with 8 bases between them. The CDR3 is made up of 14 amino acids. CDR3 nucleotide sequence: TGTGCCAGCAGTAACAGCAACTCTGGAAACACCATATATTTT. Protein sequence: CASSNSNSGNTIYF.

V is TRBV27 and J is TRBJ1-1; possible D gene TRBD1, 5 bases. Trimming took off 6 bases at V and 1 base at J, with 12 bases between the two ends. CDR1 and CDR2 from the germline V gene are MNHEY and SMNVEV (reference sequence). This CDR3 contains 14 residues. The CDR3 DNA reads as TGTGCCAGCAGCCCAGGGTCAGGGAACACTGAAGCTTTCTTT. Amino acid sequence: CASSPGSGNTEAFF.

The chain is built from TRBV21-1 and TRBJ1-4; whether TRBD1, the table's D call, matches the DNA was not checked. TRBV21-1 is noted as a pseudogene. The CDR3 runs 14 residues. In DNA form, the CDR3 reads TGTGCCAGCAGCGGGACAGGCTTTAATGAAAAACTGTTTTTT. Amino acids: CASSGTGFNEKLFF.

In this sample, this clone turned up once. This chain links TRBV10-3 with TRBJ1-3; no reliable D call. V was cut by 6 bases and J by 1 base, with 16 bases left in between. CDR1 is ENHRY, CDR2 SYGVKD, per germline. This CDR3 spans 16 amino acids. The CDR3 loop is CAISDLSAGSGNTIYF. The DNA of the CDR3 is TGTGCCATCAGCGACCTCTCCGCGGGATCTGGAAACACCATATATTTT.

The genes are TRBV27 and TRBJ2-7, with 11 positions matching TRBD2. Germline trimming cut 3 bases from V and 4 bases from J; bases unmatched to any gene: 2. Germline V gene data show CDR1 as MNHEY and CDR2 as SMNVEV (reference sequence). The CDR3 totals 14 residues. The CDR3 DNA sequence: TGTGCCAGCAGTTTGTTAGCGGGAGGGTACGAGCAGTACTTC. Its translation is CASSLLAGGYEQYF.

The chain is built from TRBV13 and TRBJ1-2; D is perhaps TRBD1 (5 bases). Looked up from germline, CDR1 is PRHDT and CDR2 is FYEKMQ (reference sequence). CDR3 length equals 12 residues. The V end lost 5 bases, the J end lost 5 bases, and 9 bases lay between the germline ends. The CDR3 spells CASSPGGYGYTF. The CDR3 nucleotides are TGTGCCAGCAGCCCGGGGGGTTATGGCTACACCTTC.

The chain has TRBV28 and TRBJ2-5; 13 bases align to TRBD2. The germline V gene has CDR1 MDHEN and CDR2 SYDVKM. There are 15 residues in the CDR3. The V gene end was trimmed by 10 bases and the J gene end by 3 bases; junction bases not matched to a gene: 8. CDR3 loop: CATNELAGGKETQYF. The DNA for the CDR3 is TGTGCCACCAACGAACTAGCGGGAGGGAAAGAGACCCAGTACTTC.

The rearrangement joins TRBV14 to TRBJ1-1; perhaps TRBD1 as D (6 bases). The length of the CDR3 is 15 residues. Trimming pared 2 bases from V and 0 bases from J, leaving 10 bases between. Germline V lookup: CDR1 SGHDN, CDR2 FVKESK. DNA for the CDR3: TGTGCCAGCAGCCAAAGGACAGATATGAACACTGAAGCTTTCTTT. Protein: CASSQRTDMNTEAFF. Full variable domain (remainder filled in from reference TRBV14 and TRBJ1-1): EAGVTQFPSHSVIEKGQTVTLRCDPISGHDNLYWYRRVMGKEIKFLLHFVKESKQDESGMPNNRFLAERTGGTYSTLKVQPAELEDSGVYFCASSQRTDMNTEAFFGQGTRLTVV.

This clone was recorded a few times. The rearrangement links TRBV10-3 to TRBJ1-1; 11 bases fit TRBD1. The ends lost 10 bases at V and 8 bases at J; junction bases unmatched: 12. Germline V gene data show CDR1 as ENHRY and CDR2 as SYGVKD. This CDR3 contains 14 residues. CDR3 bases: TGTGCCAGCGATGCGGGACAGGGGGTCACCGAAGCTTTCTTT. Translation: CASDAGQGVTEAFF.

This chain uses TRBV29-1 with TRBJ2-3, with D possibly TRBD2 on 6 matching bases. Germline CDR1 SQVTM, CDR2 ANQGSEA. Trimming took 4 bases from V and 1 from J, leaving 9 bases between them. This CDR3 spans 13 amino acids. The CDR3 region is CSVGRARTDTQYF. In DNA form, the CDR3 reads TGCAGCGTTGGGAGGGCCCGCACAGATACGCAGTATTTT.

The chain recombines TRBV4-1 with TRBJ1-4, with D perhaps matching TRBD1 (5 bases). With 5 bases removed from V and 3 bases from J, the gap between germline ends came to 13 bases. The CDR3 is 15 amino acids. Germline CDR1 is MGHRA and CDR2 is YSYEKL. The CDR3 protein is CASSTPGLSNEKLFF. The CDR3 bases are TGCGCCAGCAGCACCCCGGGACTCTCTAATGAAAAACTGTTTTTT.

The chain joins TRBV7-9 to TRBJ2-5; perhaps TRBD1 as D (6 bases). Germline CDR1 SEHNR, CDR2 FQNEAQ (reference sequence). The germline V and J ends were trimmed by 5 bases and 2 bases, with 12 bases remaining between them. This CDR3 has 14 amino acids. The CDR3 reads CASSRMGAQETQYF. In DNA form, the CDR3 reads TGTGCCAGCAGCCGGATGGGGGCTCAAGAGACCCAGTACTTC.

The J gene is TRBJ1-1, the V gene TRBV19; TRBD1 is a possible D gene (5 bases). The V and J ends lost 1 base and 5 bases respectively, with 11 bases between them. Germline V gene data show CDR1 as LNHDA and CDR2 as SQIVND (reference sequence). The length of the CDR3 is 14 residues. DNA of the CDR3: TGTGCCAGTAGTATAGGGGATAGGGGAACTGAAGCTTTCTTT. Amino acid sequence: CASSIGDRGTEAFF.

The CDR3 DNA is TGTGCCAGCAGTGAAGGGACAGAGAATCAGCCCCAGCATTTT. As protein: CASSEGTENQPQHF. The chain employs TRBV6-1 and TRBJ1-5; weak D call: TRBD1 (6 bases). V lost 1 base to trimming and J lost 4 bases, with 8 bases between them. Germline V gene data show CDR1 as MNHNS and CDR2 as SASEGT. The CDR3 loop spans 14 amino acids.

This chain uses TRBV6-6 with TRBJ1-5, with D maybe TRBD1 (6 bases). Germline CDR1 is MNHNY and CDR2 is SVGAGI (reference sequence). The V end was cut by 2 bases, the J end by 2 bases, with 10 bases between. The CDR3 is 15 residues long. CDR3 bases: TGTGCCAGCAGTTACATCGCAGGGGGCAATCAGCCCCAGCATTTT. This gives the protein CASSYIAGGNQPQHF.

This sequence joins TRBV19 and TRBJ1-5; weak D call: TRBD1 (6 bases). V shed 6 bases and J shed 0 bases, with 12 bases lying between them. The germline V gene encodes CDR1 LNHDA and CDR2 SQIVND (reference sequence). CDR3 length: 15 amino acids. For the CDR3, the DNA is TGTGCCAGTAGAACCCAGGGGAATAGCAATCAGCCCCAGCATTTT. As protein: CASRTQGNSNQPQHF.

The CDR3 sequence: CATSRDYGTRPDTQYF. The CDR3 coding sequence is TGTGCCACCAGCAGAGATTACGGGACTAGACCAGATACGCAGTATTTT. J is TRBJ2-3 and V is TRBV15, with 8 bases identical to TRBD2. This CDR3 region has 16 residues. Germline trimming cut 0 bases from V and 4 bases from J; bases unmatched to any gene: 6. Germline values: CDR1 LNHNV, CDR2 YYDKDF (reference sequence). Filled out from reference TRBV15 and TRBJ2-3, the complete variable domain reads DAMVIQNPRYQVTQFGKPVTLSCSQTLNHNVMYWYQQKSSQAPKLLFHYYDKDFNNEADTPDNFQSRRPNTSFCFLDIRSPGLGDTAMYLCATSRDYGTRPDTQYFGPGTRLTVL.

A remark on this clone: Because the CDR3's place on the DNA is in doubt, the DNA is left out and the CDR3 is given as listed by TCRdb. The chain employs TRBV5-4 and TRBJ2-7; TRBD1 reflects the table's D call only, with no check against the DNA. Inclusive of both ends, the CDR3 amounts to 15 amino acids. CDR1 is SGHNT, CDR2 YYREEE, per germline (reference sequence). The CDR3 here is CASSFGPGVAYEQYF.

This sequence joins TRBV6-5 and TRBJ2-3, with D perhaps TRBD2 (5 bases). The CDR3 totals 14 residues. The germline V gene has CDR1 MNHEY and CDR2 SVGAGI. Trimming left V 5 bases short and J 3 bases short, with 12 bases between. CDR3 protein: CASSPPRATDTQYF. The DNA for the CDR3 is TGTGCCAGCAGTCCTCCGCGGGCTACAGATACGCAGTATTTT.

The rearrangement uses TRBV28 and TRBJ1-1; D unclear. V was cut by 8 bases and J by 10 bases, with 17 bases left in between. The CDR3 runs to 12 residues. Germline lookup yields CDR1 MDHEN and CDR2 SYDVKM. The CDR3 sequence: CASRNPPSRAFF. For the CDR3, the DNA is TGTGCCAGCCGAAACCCCCCGAGTCGAGCTTTCTTT. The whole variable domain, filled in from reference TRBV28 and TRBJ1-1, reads DVKVTQSSRYLVKRTGEKVFLECVQDMDHENMFWYRQDPGLGLRLIYFSYDVKMKEKGDIPEGYSVSREKKERFSLILESASTNQTSMYLCASRNPPSRAFFGQGTRLTVV.